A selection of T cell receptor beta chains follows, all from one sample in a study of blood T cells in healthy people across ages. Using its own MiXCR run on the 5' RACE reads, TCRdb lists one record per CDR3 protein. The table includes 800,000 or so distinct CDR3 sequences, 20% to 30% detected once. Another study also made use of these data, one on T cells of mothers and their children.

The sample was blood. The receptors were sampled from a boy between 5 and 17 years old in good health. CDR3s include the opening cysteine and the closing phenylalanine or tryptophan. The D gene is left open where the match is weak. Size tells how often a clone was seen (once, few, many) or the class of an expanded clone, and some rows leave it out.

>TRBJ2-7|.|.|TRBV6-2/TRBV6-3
TGTGCCAGCAGTTACGTCAGACCCTACGAGCAGTACTTC
CASSYVRPYEQYF
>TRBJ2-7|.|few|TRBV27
TGTGCCAGCAGTTTGAACCGACTTACCTACGAGCAGTACTTC
CASSLNRLTYEQYF
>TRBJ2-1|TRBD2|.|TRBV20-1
TGCAGTGCTTTCCCAGCGGGAGTTATTATCTCGGAGCAGTTCTTC
CSAFPAGVIISEQFF
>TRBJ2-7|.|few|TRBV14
TGTGCCAGCAGCCAAGGAGCGCGGCAGTACTTC
CASSQGARQYF
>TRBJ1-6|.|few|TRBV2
TGTGCCAGCAGCGAGAGGGGACGCTCCTATAATTCACCCCTCCACTTT
CASSERGRSYNSPLHF
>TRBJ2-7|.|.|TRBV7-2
TGTGCCAGCAGCTTACTTGGCGCGGGGACCTCCTACGAGCAGTACTTC
CASSLLGAGTSYEQYF
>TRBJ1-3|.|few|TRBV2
TGTGCCAGCAGGCCCGATGGAAACACCATATATTTT
CASRPDGNTIYF
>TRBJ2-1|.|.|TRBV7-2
TGTGCCAGCAGCTTAGGCGACGGCCGGGATGAGCAGTTCTTC
CASSLGDGRDEQFF
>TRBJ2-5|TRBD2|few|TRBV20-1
TGCAGTGCTAGAGATGTAGCGGGGGACCAAGAGACCCAGTACTTC
CSARDVAGDQETQYF
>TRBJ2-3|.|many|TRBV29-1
TGCAGCGTTGATAGAGATACGCAGTATTTT
CSVDRDTQYF
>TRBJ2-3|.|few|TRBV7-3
TGTGCCAGCAGCTTATTGGGGGGCGTCAGCACAGATACGCAGTATTTT
CASSLLGGVSTDTQYF
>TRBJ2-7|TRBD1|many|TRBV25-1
TGTGCCAGCAGTGAACCCGGGACAGGCTCCTACGAGCAGTACTTC
CASSEPGTGSYEQYF
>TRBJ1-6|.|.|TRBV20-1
TGCAGTGCTAGAGGGGGGGGCGCAAATTCACCCCTCCACTTT
CSARGGGANSPLHF
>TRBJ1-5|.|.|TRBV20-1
TGCAGTGCTAGAGATCGAGGGGCAGGCAATCAGCCCCAGCATTTT
CSARDRGAGNQPQHF
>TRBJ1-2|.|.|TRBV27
TGTGCCACCAGGACCGCTCTAAACTATGGCTACACCTTC
CATRTALNYGYTF
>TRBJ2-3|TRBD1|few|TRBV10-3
TGTGCCATCAGCCTCGACCCTCGGGACAGGGAAACAGATACGCAGTATTTT
CAISLDPRDRETDTQYF
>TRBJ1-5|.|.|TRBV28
TGTGCCACCGCGGCCCTTCTTCCGATCCAGCCCCAGCATTTT
CATAALLPIQPQHF
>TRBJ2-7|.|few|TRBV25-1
TGTGCCAGCAGTGGTCCGGGAGACAGTCTTGGCGAGCAGCACTTC
CASSGPGDSLGEQHF
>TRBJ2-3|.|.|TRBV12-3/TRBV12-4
TGTGCCAGCAGTCCTGGAGGGGGTGCAGATACGCAGTATTTT
CASSPGGGADTQYF
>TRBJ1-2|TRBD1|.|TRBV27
TGTGCCAGCAGTCCGGGGACAGGGGGCTTCGGAGGCTACACCTTC
CASSPGTGGFGGYTF
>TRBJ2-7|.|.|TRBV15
TGTGCCACCAGCGATTTCAGCTCCTACGAGCAGTACTTC
CATSDFSSYEQYF
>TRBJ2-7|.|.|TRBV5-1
TGCGCCAGCAGCTTGTGGGGCAGCACCTACGAGCAGTACTTC
CASSLWGSTYEQYF
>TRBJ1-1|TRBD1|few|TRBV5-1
TGCGCCAGCCGCCGGACAGGGGGCGATAAGAACACTGAAGCTTTCTTT
CASRRTGGDKNTEAFF
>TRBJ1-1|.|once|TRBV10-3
TGTGCCACACGAGGGGACATGAACACTGAAGCTTTCTTT
CATRGDMNTEAFF
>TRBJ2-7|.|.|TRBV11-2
TGTGCCAGCAGCTTAATACGGGAGCCCCACGAGCAGTACTTC
CASSLIREPHEQYF
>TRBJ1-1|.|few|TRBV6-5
TGTGCCAGCAGTTACCCCGGGGGCCAGAAAGCTTTCTTT
CASSYPGGQKAFF
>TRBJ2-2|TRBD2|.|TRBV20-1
TGCAGTGCTAGAGTAGCGGGGACGAACACCGGGGAGCTGTTTTTT
CSARVAGTNTGELFF
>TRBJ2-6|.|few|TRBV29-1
TGCAGCGTAAAGGACACCACTGGGGCCAACGTCCTGACTTTC
CSVKDTTGANVLTF
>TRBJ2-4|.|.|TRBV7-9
TGTGCCAGCAGCTTAGATCCAGGGAAAAACATTCAGTACTTC
CASSLDPGKNIQYF
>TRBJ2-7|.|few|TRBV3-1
TGTGCCAGCAGCCGGGGGAAGGGAGCCGAGCAGTACTTC
CASSRGKGAEQYF
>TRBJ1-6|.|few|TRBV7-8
TGTGCCAGCAGCTTAGTAGGGGCCGATTCACCCCTCCACTTT
CASSLVGADSPLHF
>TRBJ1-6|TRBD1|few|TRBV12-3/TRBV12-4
TGTGCCAGCAGTTTAGGGGACCCGACAGGGCTCTATAATTCACCCCTCCACTTT
CASSLGDPTGLYNSPLHF
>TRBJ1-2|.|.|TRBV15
TGTGCCACCAGCGGCGTTTTGTATGGCTACACCTTC
CATSGVLYGYTF
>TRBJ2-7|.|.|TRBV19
TGTGCCACTAATGGGGGGAACGAAGCCTACGAGCAGTACTTC
CATNGGNEAYEQYF
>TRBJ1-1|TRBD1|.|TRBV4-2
TGTGCCAGCAGCCAATGGGGGACAGAGACTGAAGCTTTCTTT
CASSQWGTETEAFF
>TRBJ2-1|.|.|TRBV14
TGTGCCAGCAGCCAACTAGCCCCGAAGGTCAATGAGCAGTTCTTC
CASSQLAPKVNEQFF
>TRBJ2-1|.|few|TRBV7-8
TGTGCCAGCAGGTTAGGGCAGCGCTCCTACAATGAGCAGTTCTTC
CASRLGQRSYNEQFF
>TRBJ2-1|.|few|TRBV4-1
TGCGCCAGCAGCCCGAGGCCCAATGAGCAGTTCTTC
CASSPRPNEQFF
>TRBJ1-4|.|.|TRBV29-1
TGCAGCGCCGGGGATGAAAAACTGTTTTTT
CSAGDEKLFF
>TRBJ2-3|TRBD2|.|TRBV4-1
TGCGCCAGCAGCCAACCCCCGGGACTAGGCCCAGATACGCAGTATTTT
CASSQPPGLGPDTQYF
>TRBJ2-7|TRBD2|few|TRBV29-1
TGCAGCGTGAGAGGGCAGCGGGGCTCCTACGAGCAGTACTTC
CSVRGQRGSYEQYF
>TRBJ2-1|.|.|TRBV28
TGTGCCAGCCGTTTATTATTGGGCTACAATGAGCAGTTCTTC
CASRLLLGYNEQFF
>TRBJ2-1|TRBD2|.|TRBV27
TGTGCCAGCAGCCCCCCGGGACTAAAGTACAATGAGCAGTTCTTC
CASSPPGLKYNEQFF
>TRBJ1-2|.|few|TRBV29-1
TGCAGCGTTGATAGGCCAGGGTACTATGGCTACACCTTC
CSVDRPGYYGYTF
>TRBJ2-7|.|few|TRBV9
TGTGCCAGCAGCGGGGGGGCCACAGGGGCCTACGAGCAGTACTTC
CASSGGATGAYEQYF
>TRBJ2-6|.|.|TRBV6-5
TGTGCCAGCAGTTACGTGCGGGGCTCGGACCACTCTGGGGCCAACGTCCTGACTTTC
CASSYVRGSDHSGANVLTF
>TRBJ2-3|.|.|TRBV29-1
TGCAGCCTCCTGGAGCTCTCAATCACAGATACGCAGTATTTT
CSLLELSITDTQYF
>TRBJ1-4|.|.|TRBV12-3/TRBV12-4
TGTGCCAGCGGTCCTGGCCAATATAATGAAAAACTGTTTTTT
CASGPGQYNEKLFF
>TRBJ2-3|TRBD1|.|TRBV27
TGTGCCAGCAGCCAACCGGGACAGGGTGAGACAGATACGCAGTATTTT
CASSQPGQGETDTQYF
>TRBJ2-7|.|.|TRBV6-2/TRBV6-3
TGTGCCAGCAGTCCCTCGACCTCCTACGAGCAGTACTTC
CASSPSTSYEQYF
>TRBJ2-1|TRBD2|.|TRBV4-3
TGCGCCAGCAGCCCGCAAATCCTTAGCGGGGGGGACAATGAGCAGTTCTTC
CASSPQILSGGDNEQFF
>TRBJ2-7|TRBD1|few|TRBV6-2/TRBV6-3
TGTGCCACACGGGACAGAAGCCCCTACGAGCAGTACTTC
CATRDRSPYEQYF
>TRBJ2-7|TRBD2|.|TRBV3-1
TGTGCCAGCAGCCAAGGTTCGGGGGGGAGAAGAGGGACCTACGAGCAGTACTTC
CASSQGSGGRRGTYEQYF
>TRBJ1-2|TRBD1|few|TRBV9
TGTGCCAGCAGCGTGGGACAGATCACGAATGGCTACACCTTC
CASSVGQITNGYTF